This TCR beta chain emerged from a study of blood T cell repertoires in COVID-19. Study information: From the United States, Italy and Spain came samples of acute and convalescent COVID-19. T cells, B-cell-depleted T cells, or PBMCs provided the cDNA or gDNA that served as material.

This clone occurred a few times. This table comes from immunoSEQ multiplex PCR, and its TCRdb copy is limited to in-frame clones, with some not included. The sample holds some 190,000 clones, 82% seen once. Seattle's enrolled individuals joined amid active infection and were then monitored longitudinally. The CDR3 spans 13 residues. The V end was cut by 9 bases, the J end by 4 bases, with 13 bases between. Germline CDR1 is LNHDA and CDR2 is SQIVND (reference sequence). The receptor was isolated from a woman aged 55-69 years with COVID-19, enrolled during active disease. Sequencing was done on a sample of peripheral blood. This chain connects TRBV19 to TRBJ1-3; D gene uncertain. CDR3 amino acids: CASGGQTGNTIYF. In DNA, the CDR3 is TGTGCCAGCGGCGGTCAGACGGGAAACACCATATATTTT.